One and the same sample provided the 4 T cell receptor beta chains below, sequenced in a study of blood T cell repertoires in COVID-19. Sequencing was performed with immunoSEQ multiplex PCR; in TCRdb, only in-frame clones are kept and a portion is missing. The table includes about 370,000 clones, roughly 90% detected once. The sequencing input was peripheral blood. The receptors originated from a woman in her twenties or thirties with COVID-19, enrolled during active disease.

This chain connects TRBV10-3 to TRBJ1-1; weak D call: TRBD1 (6 bases). The CDR3 extends over 13 amino acids. V was trimmed by 8 bases and J by 8 bases, leaving 18 bases between them. From germline, CDR1 is ENHRY and CDR2 SYGVKD. CDR3 in amino acids: CAIRYSGAAEAFF. Here the CDR3 DNA reads TGTGCCATCCGCTATTCAGGGGCCGCAGAAGCTTTCTTT.

This rearrangement joins TRBV20-1 to TRBJ2-1; 8 bases line up with TRBD2. With V trimmed by 3 bases and J by 5 bases, 9 bases remained unmatched. The CDR3 consists of 15 residues. Germline-derived CDR1 and CDR2 are DFQATT and SNEGSKA (reference sequence). Written as DNA, the CDR3 is TGCAGTGCTAGTTTAGCGGGGCCTATGAACAATGAGCAGTTCTTC. Translated: CSASLAGPMNNEQFF.

The chain employs TRBV11-2 and TRBJ1-1; 9 positions match TRBD1. This CDR3 has 14 residues. Trimming cost V 3 bases and J 4 bases; bases outside gene matches: 3. The germline V gene encodes CDR1 SGHAT and CDR2 FQNNGV. CDR3 coding DNA: TGTGCCAGCAGCTTCACGACAGGGGGCACTGAAGCTTTCTTT. Amino acid sequence: CASSFTTGGTEAFF.

The chain joins TRBV10-3 to TRBJ1-3; D gene uncertain. The germline CDR1 and CDR2 sequences are ENHRY and SYGVKD. The CDR3 loop spans 16 amino acids. V was cut by 5 bases and J by 0 bases, with 14 bases left in between. The CDR3, as DNA: TGTGCCATCAGTATTAGCGGGCAGAACTCTGGAAACACCATATATTTT. It encodes CAISISGQNSGNTIYF.